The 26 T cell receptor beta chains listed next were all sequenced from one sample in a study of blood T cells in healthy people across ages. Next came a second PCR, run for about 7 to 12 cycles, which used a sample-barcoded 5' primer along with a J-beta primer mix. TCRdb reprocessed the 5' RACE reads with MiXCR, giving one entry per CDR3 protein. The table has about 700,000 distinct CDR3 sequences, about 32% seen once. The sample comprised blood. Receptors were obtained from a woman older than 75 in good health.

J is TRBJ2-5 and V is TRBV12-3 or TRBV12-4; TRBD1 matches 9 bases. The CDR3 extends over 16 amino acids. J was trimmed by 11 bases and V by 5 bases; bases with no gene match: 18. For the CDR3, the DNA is TGTGCCAGCAGTAAACATACAGGGGGCGCGGGTAATGAGCAGTACTTC. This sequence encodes CASSKHTGGAGNEQYF.

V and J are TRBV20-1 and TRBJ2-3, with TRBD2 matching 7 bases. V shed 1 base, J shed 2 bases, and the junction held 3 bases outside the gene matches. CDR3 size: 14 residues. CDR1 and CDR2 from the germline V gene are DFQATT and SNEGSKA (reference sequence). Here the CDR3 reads CSARVSGITDTQYF. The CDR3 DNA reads TGCAGTGCTAGAGTGAGCGGGATCACAGATACGCAGTATTTT.

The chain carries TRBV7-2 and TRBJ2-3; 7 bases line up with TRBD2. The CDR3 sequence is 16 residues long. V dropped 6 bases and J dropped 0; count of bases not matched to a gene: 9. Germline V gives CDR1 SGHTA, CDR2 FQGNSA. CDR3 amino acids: CASRRILAASTDTQYF. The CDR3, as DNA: TGTGCCAGCAGACGCATTCTAGCGGCTAGCACAGATACGCAGTATTTT.

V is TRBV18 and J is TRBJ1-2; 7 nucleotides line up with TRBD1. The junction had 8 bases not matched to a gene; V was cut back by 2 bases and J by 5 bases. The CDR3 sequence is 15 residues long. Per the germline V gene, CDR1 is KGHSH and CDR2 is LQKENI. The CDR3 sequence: CASSPEARGGYGYTF. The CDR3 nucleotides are TGTGCCAGCTCACCAGAGGCCAGGGGGGGATATGGCTACACCTTC.

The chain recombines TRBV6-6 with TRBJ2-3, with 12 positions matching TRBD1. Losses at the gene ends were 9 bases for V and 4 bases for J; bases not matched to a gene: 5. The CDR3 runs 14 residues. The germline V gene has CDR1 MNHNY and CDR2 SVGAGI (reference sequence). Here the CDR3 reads CASLRDRGPDTQYF. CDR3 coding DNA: TGTGCCAGTTTACGGGACAGGGGGCCAGATACGCAGTATTTT.

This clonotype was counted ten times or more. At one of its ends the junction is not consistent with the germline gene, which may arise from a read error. CDR3 in DNA: TGCGCCAGCAGCTTGGTGGGAGATACGCAGTATTTT. Amino acid sequence: CASSLVGDTQYF. V usage is TRBV12-3 or TRBV12-4 and J usage is TRBJ2-3; D is undetermined. This CDR3 spans 12 amino acids.

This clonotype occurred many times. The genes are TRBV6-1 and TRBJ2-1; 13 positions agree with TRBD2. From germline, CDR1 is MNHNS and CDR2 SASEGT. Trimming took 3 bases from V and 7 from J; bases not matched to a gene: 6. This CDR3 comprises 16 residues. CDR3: CASSDVWTSGGNEQFF. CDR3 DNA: TGTGCCAGCAGTGACGTCTGGACTAGCGGGGGAAATGAGCAGTTCTTC.

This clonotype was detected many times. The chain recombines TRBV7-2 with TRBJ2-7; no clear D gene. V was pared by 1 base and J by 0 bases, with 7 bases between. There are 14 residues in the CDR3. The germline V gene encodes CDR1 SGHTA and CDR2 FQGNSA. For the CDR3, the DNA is TGTGCCAGCAGCTTAGAGGGTATCTCCTACGAGCAGTACTTC. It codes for CASSLEGISYEQYF.

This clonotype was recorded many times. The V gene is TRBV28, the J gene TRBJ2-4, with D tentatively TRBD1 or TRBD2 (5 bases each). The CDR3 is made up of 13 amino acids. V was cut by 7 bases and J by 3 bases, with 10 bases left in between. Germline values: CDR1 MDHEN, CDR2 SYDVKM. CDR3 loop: CASTWGSKNIQYF. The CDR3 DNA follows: TGTGCCAGCACTTGGGGGAGCAAAAACATTCAGTACTTC.

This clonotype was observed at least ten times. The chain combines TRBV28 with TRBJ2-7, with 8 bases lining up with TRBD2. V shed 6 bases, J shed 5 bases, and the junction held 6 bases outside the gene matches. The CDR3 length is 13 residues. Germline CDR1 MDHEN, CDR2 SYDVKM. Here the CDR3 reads CASSRSGGDEQYF. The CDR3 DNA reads TGTGCCAGCAGCCGCAGCGGGGGAGACGAGCAGTACTTC.

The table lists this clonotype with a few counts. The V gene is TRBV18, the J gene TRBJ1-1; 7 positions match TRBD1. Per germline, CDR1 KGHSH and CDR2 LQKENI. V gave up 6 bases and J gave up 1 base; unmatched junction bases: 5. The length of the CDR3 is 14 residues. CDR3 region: CASSLRDRNTEAFF. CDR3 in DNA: TGTGCCAGCTCTCTTCGGGACAGGAACACTGAAGCTTTCTTT.

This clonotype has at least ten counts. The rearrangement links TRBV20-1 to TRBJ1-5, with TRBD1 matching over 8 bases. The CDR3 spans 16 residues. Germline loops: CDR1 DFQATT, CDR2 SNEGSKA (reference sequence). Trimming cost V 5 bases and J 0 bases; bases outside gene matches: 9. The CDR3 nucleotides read TGCAGTGCTTCCCCGGGACAGGCCTATAGCAATCAGCCCCAGCATTTT. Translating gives CSASPGQAYSNQPQHF.

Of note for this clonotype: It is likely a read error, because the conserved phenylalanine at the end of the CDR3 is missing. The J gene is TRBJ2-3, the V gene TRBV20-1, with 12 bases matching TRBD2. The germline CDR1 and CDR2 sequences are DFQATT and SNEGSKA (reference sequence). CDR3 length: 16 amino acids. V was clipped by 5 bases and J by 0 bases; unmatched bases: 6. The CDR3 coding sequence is TGCAGTGCTTCCCGACTAGCGGGGGCTAGCACAGATACGCAGTATTTG. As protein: CSASRLAGASTDTQYL.

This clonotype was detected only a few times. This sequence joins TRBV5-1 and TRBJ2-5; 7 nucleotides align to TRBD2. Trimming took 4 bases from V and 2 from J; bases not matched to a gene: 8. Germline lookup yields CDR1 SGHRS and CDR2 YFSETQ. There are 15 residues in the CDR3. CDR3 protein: CASSKRDGSQETQYF. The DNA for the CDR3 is TGCGCCAGCAGCAAGCGGGACGGATCACAAGAGACCCAGTACTTC.

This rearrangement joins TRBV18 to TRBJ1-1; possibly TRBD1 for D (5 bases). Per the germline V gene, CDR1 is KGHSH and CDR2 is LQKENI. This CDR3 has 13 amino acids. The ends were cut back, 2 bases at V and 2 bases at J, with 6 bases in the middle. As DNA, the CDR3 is TGTGCCAGCTCACCAAGGGACAACACTGAAGCTTTCTTT. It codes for CASSPRDNTEAFF.

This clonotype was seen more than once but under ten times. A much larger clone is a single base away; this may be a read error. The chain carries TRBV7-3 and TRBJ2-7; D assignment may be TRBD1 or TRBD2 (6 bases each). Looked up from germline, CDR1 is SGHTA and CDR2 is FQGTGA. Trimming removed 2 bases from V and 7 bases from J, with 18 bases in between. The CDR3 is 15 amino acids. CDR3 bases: TGTGCCAGCAGCTTAGGAGGGGGGATTTACAATGAGCAGTACTTC. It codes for CASSLGGGIYNEQYF.

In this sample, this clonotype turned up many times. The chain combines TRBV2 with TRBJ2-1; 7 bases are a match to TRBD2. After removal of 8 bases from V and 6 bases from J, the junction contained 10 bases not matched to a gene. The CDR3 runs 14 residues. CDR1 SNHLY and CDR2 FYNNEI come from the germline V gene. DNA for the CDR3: TGTGCCAGCTCCGGGGGGTTTGGCTTCAATGAGCAGTTCTTC. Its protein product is CASSGGFGFNEQFF.

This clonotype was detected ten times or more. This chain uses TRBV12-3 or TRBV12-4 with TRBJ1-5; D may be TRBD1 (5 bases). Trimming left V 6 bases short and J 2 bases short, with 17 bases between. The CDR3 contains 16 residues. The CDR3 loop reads CASSRSFGGGNQPQHF. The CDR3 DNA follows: TGTGCCAGCAGCCGGAGTTTTGGAGGGGGCAATCAGCCCCAGCATTTT.

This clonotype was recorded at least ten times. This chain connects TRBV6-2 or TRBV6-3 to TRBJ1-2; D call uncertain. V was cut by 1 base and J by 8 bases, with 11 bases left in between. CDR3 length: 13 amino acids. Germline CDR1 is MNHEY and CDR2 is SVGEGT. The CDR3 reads CASSYLAGGGYTF. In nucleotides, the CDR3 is TGTGCCAGCAGTTACTTGGCGGGCGGCGGCTACACCTTC.

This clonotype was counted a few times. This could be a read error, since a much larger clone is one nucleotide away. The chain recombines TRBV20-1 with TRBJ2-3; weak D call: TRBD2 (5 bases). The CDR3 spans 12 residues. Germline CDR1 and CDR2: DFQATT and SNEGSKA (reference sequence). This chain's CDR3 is CSASGEKDAQYF. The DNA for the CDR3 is TGCAGTGCTAGCGGGGAAAAAGATGCGCAGTATTTT.

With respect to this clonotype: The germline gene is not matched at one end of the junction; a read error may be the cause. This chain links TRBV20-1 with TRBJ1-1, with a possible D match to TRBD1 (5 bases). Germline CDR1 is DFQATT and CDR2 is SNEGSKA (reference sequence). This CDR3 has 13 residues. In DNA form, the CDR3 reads TGCGGTGCTAGAGATCAGGGGAACACTGAAGCTTTCTTT. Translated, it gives CGARDQGNTEAFF.

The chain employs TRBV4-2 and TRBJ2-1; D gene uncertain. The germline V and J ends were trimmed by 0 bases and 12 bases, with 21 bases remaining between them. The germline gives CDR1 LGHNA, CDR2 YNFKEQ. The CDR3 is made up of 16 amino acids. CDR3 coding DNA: TGTGCCAGCAGCCAAGATCTAGGTGACACTATCCGGGCGCAGTTCTTC. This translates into CASSQDLGDTIRAQFF.

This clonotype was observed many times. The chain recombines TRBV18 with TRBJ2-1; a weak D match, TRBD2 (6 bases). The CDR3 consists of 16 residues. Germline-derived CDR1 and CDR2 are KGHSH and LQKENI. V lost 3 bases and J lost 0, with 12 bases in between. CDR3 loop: CASSPHGGSSYNEQFF. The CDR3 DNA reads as TGTGCCAGCTCACCGCACGGGGGTTCCTCCTACAATGAGCAGTTCTTC.

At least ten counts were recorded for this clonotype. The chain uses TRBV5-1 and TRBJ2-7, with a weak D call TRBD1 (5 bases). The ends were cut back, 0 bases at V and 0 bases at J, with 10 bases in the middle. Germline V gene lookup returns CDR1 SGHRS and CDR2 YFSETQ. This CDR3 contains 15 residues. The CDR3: CASSLGGRDSYEQYF. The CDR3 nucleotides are TGCGCCAGCAGCTTGGGGGGCAGGGACTCCTACGAGCAGTACTTC.

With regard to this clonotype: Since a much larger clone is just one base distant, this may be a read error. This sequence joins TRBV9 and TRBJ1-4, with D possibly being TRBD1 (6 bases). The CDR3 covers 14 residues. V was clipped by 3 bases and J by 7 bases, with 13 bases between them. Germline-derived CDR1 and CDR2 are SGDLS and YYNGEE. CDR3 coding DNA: TGTGCCAGCAGCGCCCGCAGGGGCGGTGAAAAACTGTTTTTT. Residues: CASSARRGGEKLFF. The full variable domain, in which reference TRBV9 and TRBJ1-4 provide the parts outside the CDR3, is DSGVTQTPKHLITATGQRVTLRCSPRSGDLSVYWYQQSLDQGLQFLIQYYNGEERAKGNILERFSAQQFPDLHSELNLSSLELGDSALYFCASSARRGGEKLFFGSGTQLSVL.

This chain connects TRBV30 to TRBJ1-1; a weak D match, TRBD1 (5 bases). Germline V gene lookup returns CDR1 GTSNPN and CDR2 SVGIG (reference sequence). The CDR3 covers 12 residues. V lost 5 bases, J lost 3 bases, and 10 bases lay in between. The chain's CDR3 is CAWERGDTEAFF. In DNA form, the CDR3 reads TGTGCCTGGGAACGGGGGGACACTGAAGCTTTCTTT.